This T cell receptor (beta chain) comes out of a study of OX40 agonist ivuxolimab in advanced cancers. Germline V gene data show CDR1 as MNHEY and CDR2 as SMNVEV (reference sequence). Trimming removed 4 bases at V and 4 bases at J, with 10 bases between. The CDR3 consists of 13 residues. The data were produced by immunoSEQ multiplex PCR, yet TCRdb's version contains in-frame clones alone and is incomplete. The sample has around 68,000 clones, approximately 90% seen once. As concerns this clone: Its antigen remains unidentified.

Study-level points and caveats: Doses of 0.1 to 3.0 mg/kg were accompanied by clonal expansion of CD4+ and CD8+ blood T cells by week 6. Several nonresponders also turned out to have low normalized T-cell clonal expansion.

The sequence was obtained from an adult with an advanced solid tumor such as melanoma, head and neck, liver or kidney cancer. Here the sequenced sample was CD4+ or CD8+ T cells sorted from blood, taken in a trial of the OX40 agonist ivuxolimab. The chain uses TRBV27 and TRBJ2-5; D is uncertain. CDR3 region: CASSSRGPETQYF. The CDR3 DNA reads TGTGCCAGCAGTTCTCGCGGTCCAGAGACCCAGTACTTC.